The 22 T cell receptor beta chains below all came from one sample that was sequenced in a study of OX40 agonist ivuxolimab in advanced cancers. The repertoire was sequenced with immunoSEQ multiplex PCR; TCRdb's copy has only in-frame clones and lacks some. The sample holds around 15,000 clones; 86% are singletons and the top ten take 3% to 4.5%. The sequencing here drew on CD4+ or CD8+ T cells sorted from blood, taken in a trial of the OX40 agonist ivuxolimab. Receptor source: an adult with an advanced solid tumor such as melanoma, head and neck, liver or kidney cancer.

J is TRBJ2-5 and V is TRBV19; no definite D call. The J call may be wrong; the DNA end is better matched by TRBJ2-7. CDR1 is LNHDA and CDR2 is SQIVND in the germline V gene (reference sequence). The CDR3 sequence is 13 residues long. This chain's CDR3 is CASSKNPSYEQYF. The CDR3 DNA is TGTGCCAGTAGTAAGAATCCCTCCTACGAGCAGTACTTC.

The chain links TRBV19 to TRBJ1-2; D is unclear. Germline V CDR1 and CDR2: LNHDA, SQIVND (reference sequence). This CDR3 is 14 amino acids long. V was shortened by 3 bases and J by 4 bases, with 12 bases between the two germline ends. In DNA, the CDR3 is TGTGCCAGTAGTATTGAAGCAGGAGGCTATGGCTACACCTTC. Amino acid sequence: CASSIEAGGYGYTF.

The gene calls are TRBV4-2 and TRBJ2-7; TRBD1 aligns across 8 bases. Germline-derived CDR1 and CDR2 are LGHNA and YNFKEQ. The CDR3 extends over 13 amino acids. V was pared by 2 bases and J by 3 bases, with 0 bases of the junction left unmatched. CDR3 DNA sequence: TGTGCCAGCAGCCAAACAGGGGGCTACGAGCAGTACTTC. This translates into CASSQTGGYEQYF.

The V gene is TRBV5-1, the J gene TRBJ2-3, with TRBD2 matching over 10 bases. Unmatched junction bases numbered 7, after V lost 4 bases and J lost 2 bases. This CDR3 spans 16 amino acids. Germline V gene data show CDR1 as SGHRS and CDR2 as YFSETQ. DNA of the CDR3: TGCGCCAGCAGCCGAGGACTAGCGGAGACCACAGATACGCAGTATTTT. Translating it yields CASSRGLAETTDTQYF.

This clone was seen just once. The chain employs TRBV27 and TRBJ2-7; no firm D call. V shed 4 bases and J shed 0 bases, with 7 bases lying between them. The CDR3 contains 13 residues. CDR1 is MNHEY and CDR2 is SMNVEV in the germline V gene (reference sequence). CDR3 sequence: CASSSPSSYEQYF. The CDR3 DNA reads TGTGCCAGCAGTTCCCCTTCCTCCTACGAGCAGTACTTC.

The gene calls are TRBV28 and TRBJ1-4; 7 bases agree with TRBD1. Losses at the gene ends were 4 bases for V and 4 bases for J; bases not matched to a gene: 6. The CDR3 is made up of 15 amino acids. Germline lookup yields CDR1 MDHEN and CDR2 SYDVKM. CDR3 region: CASSSIQGNNEKLFF. CDR3 DNA sequence: TGTGCCAGCAGTTCCATACAGGGGAATAATGAAAAACTGTTTTTT.

The chain carries TRBV11-2 and TRBJ2-5, with D perhaps TRBD1 or TRBD2 (5 bases each). Trimming pared 5 bases from V and 5 bases from J, leaving 12 bases between. Germline assignment: CDR1 SGHAT and CDR2 FQNNGV. This CDR3 region has 13 residues. CDR3 loop: CASSPWGPETQYF. The CDR3 DNA reads as TGTGCCAGCAGCCCCTGGGGACCGGAGACCCAGTACTTC.

The chain carries TRBV27 and TRBJ2-1; 8 bases agree with TRBD1. The ends lost 6 bases at V and 4 bases at J; junction bases unmatched: 5. Germline lookup yields CDR1 MNHEY and CDR2 SMNVEV (reference sequence). The CDR3 covers 14 residues. CDR3 coding DNA: TGTGCCAGCAGCGTGGGGACAGGTTACAATGAGCAGTTCTTC. Translation: CASSVGTGYNEQFF.

This chain joins TRBV6-5 and TRBJ1-1, with 9 positions matching TRBD1. The CDR3 totals 14 residues. V lost 5 bases to trimming and J lost 2 bases; unmatched junction nucleotides: 3. Germline assignment: CDR1 MNHEY and CDR2 SVGAGI. CDR3 DNA: TGTGCCAGCAGTAAGGGACAGGGAAACACTGAAGCTTTCTTT. It is translated as CASSKGQGNTEAFF.

The chain has TRBV5-1 and TRBJ2-2; D might be TRBD1 (5 bases). Germline V lookup: CDR1 SGHRS, CDR2 YFSETQ. The CDR3 is made up of 14 amino acids. Trimming took off 0 bases at V and 7 bases at J, with 10 bases between the two ends. The CDR3 loop reads CASSLEAGLGELFF. CDR3 coding DNA: TGCGCCAGCAGCTTGGAGGCAGGGCTCGGGGAGCTGTTTTTT.

The rearrangement links TRBV7-3 to TRBJ1-1; D is perhaps TRBD1 (5 bases). The CDR3 consists of 15 residues. V dropped 0 bases and J dropped 1 base, with 9 bases sitting between them. Germline CDR1 SGHTA, CDR2 FQGTGA. CDR3 residues: CASSLTRTTNTEAFF. For the CDR3, the DNA is TGTGCCAGCAGCTTAACCAGGACAACGAACACTGAAGCTTTCTTT.

The chain carries TRBV7-6 and TRBJ2-1; D may match TRBD1 or TRBD2 (5 bases each). Trimming pared 1 base from V and 5 bases from J, leaving 15 bases between. Germline lookup yields CDR1 SGHVS and CDR2 FNYEAQ. This CDR3 spans 16 amino acids. In nucleotides, the CDR3 is TGTGCCAGCAGCTTAGGATCCAGGGACGGGAACAATGAGCAGTTCTTC. Translation: CASSLGSRDGNNEQFF.

CDR3 DNA sequence: TGTGCCAGCACGTCGGGGCTAGCGGGAGTAAATGAGCAGTTCTTC. This translates into CASTSGLAGVNEQFF. J is TRBJ2-1 and V is TRBV7-9, with 10 bases identical to TRBD2. J gave up 7 bases and V 7 bases, and 10 bases lay outside the gene matches. This CDR3 region has 15 residues. Germline V lookup: CDR1 SEHNR, CDR2 FQNEAQ (reference sequence).

This clone was recorded only once. CDR3 amino acids: CASSGPLGQGAHEQYF. As DNA, the CDR3 is TGTGCCAGCAGCGGCCCGCTGGGGCAGGGGGCCCACGAGCAGTACTTC. The V gene is TRBV11-3, the J gene TRBJ2-5; 8 bases align to TRBD1. The better agreement between TRBJ2-7 and the DNA end casts doubt on the J call. Looked up from germline, CDR1 is SGHNT and CDR2 is YENEEA. The CDR3 consists of 16 residues.

V and J are TRBV11-1 and TRBJ2-7, with D perhaps matching TRBD2 (5 bases). CDR1 is SGHAT, CDR2 FQDESV, per germline (reference sequence). V was shortened by 8 bases and J by 2 bases, with 19 bases between the two germline ends. The CDR3 is 15 residues long. The CDR3 nucleotides read TGTGCCAGCTCCAAGCACGAGGCCGGGGCCTACGAGCAGTACTTC. The encoded protein is CASSKHEAGAYEQYF.

In its sample, this clone was seen once. V and J are TRBV28 and TRBJ2-7, with TRBD2 matching 9 bases. CDR1 is MDHEN and CDR2 is SYDVKM in the germline V gene. V lost 2 bases and J lost 6; bases outside the gene matches: 14. The CDR3 spans 17 residues. CDR3 nucleotide sequence: TGTGCCAGCAGTTTAGGATTTAGCGGGAGTTGGAAGGCCGAGCAGTACTTC. Translation: CASSLGFSGSWKAEQYF.

This rearrangement joins TRBV19 to TRBJ1-6; no clear D gene. The CDR3 loop spans 14 amino acids. From germline, CDR1 is LNHDA and CDR2 SQIVND (reference sequence). Between the trimmed V and J ends, which lost 7 bases and 0 bases, there was a span of 7 bases. In DNA form, the CDR3 reads TGTGCCAGTAAGCGAAGCTCCTATAATTCACCCCTCCACTTT. Amino acids: CASKRSSYNSPLHF.

Note on this clone: The sample has other DNA sequences that encode this CDR3 too. In nucleotides, the CDR3 is TGTGCCAGCAGCCAAAGACTAGCGGGAGGCGAGCAGTACTTC. Protein: CASSQRLAGGEQYF. V gene TRBV14 combines with J gene TRBJ2-7, with 13 bases that match TRBD2. Per the germline V gene, CDR1 is SGHDN and CDR2 is FVKESK. V trimming: 2 bases; J trimming: 6 bases; junction bases outside the gene matches: 1. The CDR3 runs 14 residues. The full variable domain, rest sourced from reference TRBV14 and TRBJ2-7, is EAGVTQFPSHSVIEKGQTVTLRCDPISGHDNLYWYRRVMGKEIKFLLHFVKESKQDESGMPNNRFLAERTGGTYSTLKVQPAELEDSGVYFCASSQRLAGGEQYFGPGTRLTVT.

The rearrangement links TRBV13 to TRBJ1-2, with D possibly matching TRBD1 (5 bases). The germline V and J ends were trimmed by 0 bases and 7 bases, with 18 bases remaining between them. This CDR3 is 16 amino acids long. Germline CDR1 PRHDT, CDR2 FYEKMQ (reference sequence). The CDR3 reads CASSLGRSGEGSGYTF. The CDR3 region has the DNA TGTGCCAGCAGCTTAGGCCGGTCGGGGGAAGGTAGTGGCTACACCTTC. The full variable domain, with the rest looked up from reference TRBV13 and TRBJ1-2, is AAGVIQSPRHLIKEKRETATLKCYPIPRHDTVYWYQQGPGQDPQFLISFYEKMQSDKGSIPDRFSAQQFSDYHSELNMSSLELGDSALYFCASSLGRSGEGSGYTFGSGTRLTVV.

The V gene is TRBV30, the J gene TRBJ2-5; D may be TRBD1 (6 bases). V shed 5 bases and J shed 7 bases, with 17 bases lying between them. CDR1 is GTSNPN and CDR2 is SVGIG in the germline V gene (reference sequence). This CDR3 is built from 13 residues. This CDR3 is CAWGPQGWGTQYF. CDR3 DNA sequence: TGTGCCTGGGGGCCACAGGGATGGGGGACCCAGTACTTC.

DNA for the CDR3: TGCGCCAGCAGCTTCGACAGGCCTTCCTACGAGCAGTACTTC. Translating it yields CASSFDRPSYEQYF. The gene calls are TRBV5-1 and TRBJ2-7, with TRBD1 as a possible D gene (6 bases). V was trimmed by 2 bases and J by 1 base, leaving 10 bases between them. The CDR3 extends over 14 amino acids. Looked up from germline, CDR1 is SGHRS and CDR2 is YFSETQ.

The chain carries TRBV6-5 and TRBJ2-7; 9 nucleotides line up with TRBD1. The CDR3 covers 14 residues. The J segment lost 5 bases and the V segment lost 8 bases, leaving 10 bases of the junction unmatched. CDR1 and CDR2 from the germline V gene are MNHEY and SVGAGI. CDR3 amino acids: CASGPGTGSHEQYF. The CDR3 region has the DNA TGTGCCAGCGGCCCCGGGACAGGGTCCCACGAGCAGTACTTC.